The 12 T cell receptor beta chains reported below all come from one sample, sequenced in a study of blood T cell repertoires in COVID-19. Using immunoSEQ multiplex PCR, the repertoire was profiled, and TCRdb retains in-frame clones only, with some absent. The table lists about 150,000 clones, around nine tenths of them singletons. Sequenced: peripheral blood. These receptors were obtained from a woman in her seventies with acute or convalescent COVID-19.

This CDR3 reads CASSYSRTGSSEQYV. In DNA, the CDR3 is TGTGCCAGCAGTTACTCGAGGACAGGGTCAAGCGAGCAGTACGTC. The chain joins TRBV6-2 or TRBV6-3 to TRBJ2-7; 8 bases match TRBD1. J lost 6 bases, V lost 0 bases, and 7 bases had no gene match. CDR1 and CDR2 from the germline V gene are MNHEY and SVGEGT. This CDR3 contains 15 residues.

This rearrangement joins TRBV4-3 to TRBJ2-3; 7 nucleotides line up with TRBD2. Unmatched junction bases numbered 7, after V lost 0 bases and J lost 7 bases. The germline CDR1 and CDR2 sequences are LGHNA and YSLEER. The CDR3 totals 15 residues. The CDR3 coding sequence is TGCGCCAGCAGCCAAGATGGGGACTATCGGAATACGCAGTATTTT. Protein product: CASSQDGDYRNTQYF.

This chain joins TRBV19 and TRBJ2-2; no clear D gene. V dropped 7 bases and J dropped 0 bases, with 6 bases sitting between them. CDR3 length: 13 amino acids. The germline CDR1 and CDR2 sequences are LNHDA and SQIVND (reference sequence). CDR3 coding DNA: TGTGCCAGTAATCTAGCGAACACCGGGGAGCTGTTTTTT. Protein sequence: CASNLANTGELFF.

The J gene is TRBJ1-1, the V gene TRBV2; D unresolved. The CDR3 length is 13 residues. Deletions cut 7 bases from V and 1 base from J, with 10 bases between. From germline, CDR1 is SNHLY and CDR2 FYNNEI. CDR3 sequence: CASKIDQNTEAFF. The CDR3 DNA is TGTGCCAGCAAGATAGATCAGAACACTGAAGCTTTCTTT.

The chain carries TRBV6-5 and TRBJ2-5; 9 positions agree with TRBD2. This CDR3 spans 15 amino acids. Trimming at V came to 2 bases and at J to 3 bases, leaving 4 bases not matched to a gene. Germline V lookup: CDR1 MNHEY, CDR2 SVGAGI. Here the CDR3 reads CASSYPSGDKETQYF. CDR3 DNA sequence: TGTGCCAGCAGTTACCCTAGCGGGGATAAAGAGACCCAGTACTTC.

The V and J genes are TRBV5-1 and TRBJ1-1; D is possibly TRBD1 (6 bases). The V and J ends lost 0 bases and 4 bases respectively, with 16 bases between them. This CDR3 spans 16 amino acids. Germline V lookup: CDR1 SGHRS, CDR2 YFSETQ. The DNA of the CDR3 is TGCGCCAGCAGCTTGGTGGCAGGGGTTGGGAGCACTGAAGCTTTCTTT. Protein sequence: CASSLVAGVGSTEAFF.

The V and J genes are TRBV19 and TRBJ1-6, with 7 bases matching TRBD1. The CDR3 extends over 16 amino acids. The junction had 9 bases not matched to a gene; V was cut back by 5 bases and J by 5 bases. CDR1 LNHDA and CDR2 SQIVND come from the germline V gene (reference sequence). In nucleotides, the CDR3 is TGTGCCAGTAGTGCCCCCGCGACAGGGCATAATTCACCCCTCCACTTT. This encodes CASSAPATGHNSPLHF.

The sample holds one count of this clone. The chain combines TRBV21-1 with TRBJ1-1. TRBV21-1 is an annotated pseudogene. The CDR3 consists of 17 residues. The CDR3 DNA sequence: TGTGCCAGCAGCAAGCGCGGGGGGCTCCGTCCCGACACTGAAGCTTTCTTT. It specifies CASSKRGGLRPDTEAFF.

There are a few counts of this clone. The chain couples TRBV10-3 to TRBJ2-2, with D tentatively TRBD1 (5 bases). This CDR3 spans 14 amino acids. Per germline, CDR1 ENHRY and CDR2 SYGVKD. The V and J ends lost 3 bases and 5 bases respectively, with 10 bases between them. The CDR3 region has the DNA TGTGCCATCAGTGAACAAGACAGAACCGGGGAGCTGTTTTTT. It is translated as CAISEQDRTGELFF.

The V gene is TRBV19, the J gene TRBJ1-4; tentatively, D is TRBD1 (6 bases). V was pared by 2 bases and J by 7 bases, with 14 bases between. The CDR3 totals 15 residues. Germline CDR1 LNHDA, CDR2 SQIVND (reference sequence). This chain's CDR3 is CASSIQGGVAEKLFF. CDR3 DNA: TGTGCCAGTAGTATACAAGGGGGTGTAGCTGAAAAACTGTTTTTT.

The J gene is TRBJ2-3, the V gene TRBV7-2; 9 nucleotides line up with TRBD2. This CDR3 comprises 15 residues. Germline V CDR1 and CDR2: SGHTA, FQGNSA. J was trimmed by 6 bases and V by 5 bases; bases with no gene match: 9. The CDR3 is CASSEGLAGLDTQYF. DNA for the CDR3: TGTGCCAGCAGCGAGGGACTAGCAGGATTGGATACGCAGTATTTT.

V and J are TRBV29-1 and TRBJ2-1; 10 positions match TRBD1. The trim removed 0 bases at V and 9 bases at J, leaving 5 bases unmatched. The length of the CDR3 is 14 residues. CDR1 SQVTM and CDR2 ANQGSEA come from the germline V gene. CDR3 DNA: TGCAGCGTTGAAGAGGGGACAGGGGTAGGTGAGCAGTTCTTC. Its protein product is CSVEEGTGVGEQFF.